This passage covers 15 T cell receptor beta chains from one sample sequenced in a study of T cell repertoires in cytomegalovirus infection. Their specific antigens are unknown. MiXCR, run by TCRdb on the reads, gives a single entry per CDR3 protein. The table has some 590,000 distinct CDR3 sequences, about 39% seen once; the top ten hold roughly 50%. Sample: cultured PBMCs, taken from culture after CMV antigen stimulation. Source of these receptors: a human donor in good health (CMV status not recorded). Some clones in this sample may be carry-over from other donors' samples.

This clonotype was observed a few times. J is TRBJ1-3 and V is TRBV28, with D possibly TRBD1 on 5 matching bases. V lost 6 bases and J lost 8, with 17 bases in between. Germline values: CDR1 MDHEN, CDR2 SYDVKM. CDR3 length: 14 residues. CDR3 sequence reads: CASSPHGAVDTIYF. As DNA, the CDR3 is TGTGCCAGCAGCCCCCACGGGGCCGTGGACACCATATATTTT.

The chain links TRBV29-1 to TRBJ1-1; no clear D gene. Trimming took off 5 bases at V and 1 base at J, with 5 bases between the two ends. Germline loops: CDR1 SQVTM, CDR2 ANQGSEA. This CDR3 contains 11 residues. CDR3 protein: CSVRGNTEAFF. In nucleotides, the CDR3 is TGCAGCGTTCGGGGGAACACTGAAGCTTTCTTT.

This chain connects TRBV6-6 to TRBJ2-1, with TRBD2 matching over 7 bases. In germline, CDR1 is MNHNY, CDR2 SVGAGI (reference sequence). The CDR3 covers 15 residues. V lost 6 bases, J lost 0 bases, and 5 bases stayed unmatched. The DNA for the CDR3 is TGTGCCAGCAGCCCCGGGAGGAGCTCCTACAATGAGCAGTTCTTC. Residues: CASSPGRSSYNEQFF.

This clonotype was observed a few times. The chain couples TRBV28 to TRBJ2-7; 8 bases line up with TRBD2. The CDR3 is made up of 12 amino acids. J was trimmed by 3 bases and V by 10 bases; bases with no gene match: 5. Germline CDR1 is MDHEN and CDR2 is SYDVKM. The CDR3 is CAIAGQNYEQYF. The CDR3 nucleotides read TGTGCCATAGCGGGGCAGAACTACGAGCAGTACTTC.

This clonotype was counted ten times or more. This chain joins TRBV12-3 or TRBV12-4 and TRBJ1-5; D remains unclear. The CDR3 is 15 residues long. Trimming removed 6 bases from V and 0 bases from J, with 12 bases in between. CDR3 region: CASSPDGNSNQPQHF. The CDR3 coding sequence is TGTGCCAGCAGCCCCGACGGTAATAGCAATCAGCCCCAGCATTTT.

The rearrangement links TRBV4-2 to TRBJ1-2, with D tentatively TRBD1 (5 bases). Germline-derived CDR1 and CDR2 are LGHNA and YNFKEQ. The CDR3 covers 15 residues. V was shortened by 1 base and J by 6 bases, with 15 bases between the two germline ends. In nucleotides, the CDR3 is TGTGCCAGCAGCCAAGCCTTTCAGGGTAATCATGGCTACACCTTC. It codes for CASSQAFQGNHGYTF.

There are a few counts of this clonotype. V is TRBV7-9 and J is TRBJ2-7; 8 bases are shared with TRBD2. J was trimmed by 2 bases and V by 5 bases; bases with no gene match: 8. The germline V gene encodes CDR1 SEHNR and CDR2 FQNEAQ (reference sequence). The CDR3 has 15 residues. CDR3 sequence: CASSQTGGGTYEQYF. CDR3 nucleotide sequence: TGTGCCAGCAGCCAAACGGGGGGGGGAACCTACGAGCAGTACTTC.

In this sample, this clonotype turned up many times. The chain employs TRBV7-6 and TRBJ2-3; 8 nucleotides agree with TRBD2. CDR3 length: 15 amino acids. With 4 bases clipped from V and 1 base from J, the junction kept 4 bases outside the gene matches. CDR1 SGHVS and CDR2 FNYEAQ come from the germline V gene. This CDR3 is CASSSTSGGTDTQYF. The CDR3 bases are TGTGCCAGCAGCTCCACTAGCGGCGGCACAGATACGCAGTATTTT. The variable domain in full, with the rest retrieved from reference TRBV7-6 and TRBJ2-3, is GAGVSQSPRYKVTKRGQDVALRCDPISGHVSLYWYRQALGQGPEFLTYFNYEAQQDKSGLPNDRFSAERPEGSISTLTIQRTEQRDSAMYRCASSSTSGGTDTQYFGPGTRLTVL.

This clonotype was seen a handful of times. This chain joins TRBV7-8 and TRBJ1-4; unclear D gene. Trimming cost V 1 base and J 3 bases, with 6 bases left between them. The CDR3 consists of 14 residues. CDR1 and CDR2 from the germline V gene are SGHVS and FQNEAQ. CDR3 nucleotides: TGTGCCAGCAGCTTAGTCGGGGCTAATGAAAAACTGTTTTTT. It codes for CASSLVGANEKLFF.

This clonotype was found many times. The V and J genes are TRBV7-2 and TRBJ1-6, with TRBD1 as a possible D gene (6 bases). Germline V gene lookup returns CDR1 SGHTA and CDR2 FQGNSA. Between the trimmed V and J ends, which lost 1 base and 6 bases, there was a span of 13 bases. The CDR3 is 16 amino acids. CDR3 nucleotide sequence: TGTGCCAGCAGCTTAGACAGGGTCGTCGGTAATTCACCCCTCCACTTT. This translates into CASSLDRVVGNSPLHF.

This clonotype was recorded at least ten times. This chain connects TRBV11-2 to TRBJ2-1; D is possibly TRBD1 (5 bases). The ends were cut back, 3 bases at V and 1 base at J, with 10 bases in the middle. The CDR3 extends over 15 amino acids. Germline lookup yields CDR1 SGHAT and CDR2 FQNNGV. The CDR3 region is CASSLGLGSYNEQFF. CDR3 coding DNA: TGTGCCAGCAGCTTGGGGCTAGGGTCCTACAATGAGCAGTTCTTC.

V usage is TRBV6-1 and J usage is TRBJ1-1; D unclear. Germline lookup yields CDR1 MNHNS and CDR2 SASEGT. The ends were cut back, 6 bases at V and 0 bases at J, with 14 bases in the middle. The CDR3 is 15 residues long. CDR3 in amino acids: CASSAAPGLNTEAFF. In DNA form, the CDR3 reads TGTGCCAGCAGCGCAGCTCCGGGGTTGAACACTGAAGCTTTCTTT.

This clonotype occurred a few times. The V and J genes are TRBV12-3 or TRBV12-4 and TRBJ2-6; D remains unclear. This CDR3 comprises 13 residues. V lost 3 bases, J lost 4 bases, and 4 bases lay in between. DNA of the CDR3: TGTGCCAGCAGTTTTGTGGGGGCCAACGTCCTGACTTTC. Translation: CASSFVGANVLTF.

The chain carries TRBV5-6 and TRBJ2-1, with D tentatively TRBD1 (5 bases). V was trimmed by 2 bases and J by 9 bases, leaving 15 bases between them. The length of the CDR3 is 14 residues. The germline gives CDR1 SGHDT, CDR2 YYEEEE. CDR3 bases: TGTGCCAGCAGCTTTTTGGGCCCAAGGGGTGAGCAGTTCTTC. This sequence encodes CASSFLGPRGEQFF.

The V and J genes are TRBV6-1 and TRBJ2-1; D call uncertain. Germline V gene sequence: CDR1 MNHNS, CDR2 SASEGT. Deletions cut 6 bases from V and 7 bases from J, with 16 bases between. This CDR3 has 14 amino acids. In nucleotides, the CDR3 is TGTGCCAGCAGGGACGTGGGTGCGGTAAATGAGCAGTTCTTC. Amino acid sequence: CASRDVGAVNEQFF.